The 22 T cell receptor beta chains in this list originate from one sample, sequenced in a study of T-cell memory formation after mild COVID-19. MiXCR was run by TCRdb on the 5' RACE reads, yielding one entry per CDR3 protein. Among some 88,000 distinct CDR3 sequences, roughly 25% were seen once, and the ten largest hold roughly 39%. Sequenced material: PBMCs or a T cell subset sorted from them (not recorded which). The receptors shown here come from a man aged 18-30 years who had mild COVID-19 (a few samples of this study predate the infection). Cell type and time point are not known.

Only a few counts were recorded for this clonotype. The V and J genes are TRBV7-2 and TRBJ2-3; D not resolved. There are 13 residues in the CDR3. Germline CDR1 is SGHTA and CDR2 is FQGNSA. Trimming pared 5 bases from V and 2 bases from J, leaving 8 bases between. The CDR3 sequence is CASSHRLTDTQYF. The CDR3, as DNA: TGTGCCAGCAGCCATAGACTCACAGATACGCAGTATTTT.

This clonotype has more than one count but fewer than ten. The V gene is TRBV5-6, the J gene TRBJ2-1, with 8 nucleotides matching TRBD1. V was pared by 2 bases and J by 2 bases, with 3 bases of the junction left unmatched. CDR1 SGHDT and CDR2 YYEEEE come from the germline V gene. The CDR3 has 15 residues. CDR3 sequence (DNA): TGTGCCAGCAGCTTCCGACAGGGGCCCTACAATGAGCAGTTCTTC. It codes for CASSFRQGPYNEQFF.

This clonotype has just a few counts. This chain links TRBV20-1 with TRBJ1-5; D unclear. From germline, CDR1 is DFQATT and CDR2 SNEGSKA (reference sequence). V was shortened by 6 bases and J by 2 bases, with 11 bases between the two germline ends. The CDR3 runs to 13 residues. For the CDR3, the DNA is TGCAGTGCGCCAACAGATGGCAATCAGCCCCAGCATTTT. It specifies CSAPTDGNQPQHF.

This clonotype was detected only a few times. The genes are TRBV29-1 and TRBJ2-1, with TRBD1 identical over 8 bases. Germline trimming cut 7 bases from V and 8 bases from J; bases unmatched to any gene: 13. Germline V lookup: CDR1 SQVTM, CDR2 ANQGSEA. The CDR3 has 14 amino acids. The CDR3 spells CSAVEHQGAYEQFF. CDR3 in DNA: TGCAGCGCGGTGGAACACCAGGGGGCCTATGAGCAGTTCTTC.

This clonotype was seen more than once but under ten times. V and J are TRBV7-9 and TRBJ1-1; a possible D gene is TRBD1 (6 bases). The CDR3 is made up of 12 amino acids. From germline, CDR1 is SEHNR and CDR2 FQNEAQ (reference sequence). The V gene lost 4 bases and the J gene lost 6 bases, with 9 bases spanning the gap. For the CDR3, the DNA is TGTGCCAGCAGCTCGGGGGGCGCTGAAGCTTTCTTT. As protein: CASSSGGAEAFF.

The rearrangement uses TRBV29-1 and TRBJ1-1, with D uncertain. CDR3 length equals 12 residues. The V and J ends lost 4 bases and 2 bases respectively, with 8 bases between them. From germline, CDR1 is SQVTM and CDR2 ANQGSEA. CDR3 protein: CSVVRLNTEAFF. DNA for the CDR3: TGCAGCGTTGTACGGTTAAACACTGAAGCTTTCTTT.

This clonotype came up a few times. The chain has TRBV7-9 and TRBJ2-3; D not certain. Germline values: CDR1 SEHNR, CDR2 FQNEAQ (reference sequence). Trimming cost V 2 bases and J 3 bases, with 12 bases left between them. This CDR3 has 15 residues. The DNA for the CDR3 is TGTGCCAGCAGCTTAAGCTCCCTGAGTACAGATACGCAGTATTTT. It encodes CASSLSSLSTDTQYF.

This clonotype turned up a few times. The rearrangement joins TRBV4-1 to TRBJ2-5; D may be TRBD1 (5 bases). The germline V gene encodes CDR1 MGHRA and CDR2 YSYEKL. Deletions cut 3 bases from V and 4 bases from J, with 15 bases between. This CDR3 spans 15 amino acids. The CDR3 region has the DNA TGCGCCAGCAGCCAGGGGCTAGTAAAGGGAGAGACCCAGTACTTC. Translation: CASSQGLVKGETQYF.

The chain uses TRBV24-1 and TRBJ1-1; D unresolved. Trimming cost V 7 bases and J 4 bases, with 12 bases left between them. The CDR3 is 13 residues long. Germline V lookup: CDR1 KGHDR, CDR2 SFDVKD. This CDR3 reads CATRRTAGTEAFF. The DNA of the CDR3 is TGTGCCACCAGGAGGACGGCGGGCACTGAAGCTTTCTTT.

The chain is built from TRBV19 and TRBJ1-5, with unresolved D. This CDR3 has 16 residues. Trimming cost V 5 bases and J 0 bases, with 14 bases left between them. Germline loops: CDR1 LNHDA, CDR2 SQIVND (reference sequence). The CDR3 DNA is TGTGCCAGTAGTGAAGGTCCAACTTATAGCAATCAGCCCCAGCATTTT. It is translated as CASSEGPTYSNQPQHF.

V is TRBV7-6 and J is TRBJ2-7, with 7 bases fitting TRBD1. The ends lost 4 bases at V and 3 bases at J; junction bases unmatched: 9. Germline V gene data show CDR1 as SGHVS and CDR2 as FNYEAQ. This CDR3 has 15 amino acids. This chain's CDR3 is CASSSGDSRYYEQYF. For the CDR3, the DNA is TGTGCCAGCAGCTCTGGGGACAGCCGATACTACGAGCAGTACTTC.

A remark on this clonotype: The junction departs from germline at one end; a sequencing error may be responsible. The rearrangement links TRBV5-5 to TRBJ2-1, with TRBD1 identical over 11 bases. The germline gives CDR1 SGHKS, CDR2 YYEKEE (reference sequence). The CDR3 covers 12 residues. In DNA, the CDR3 is TGTGCCAGCAGCTCGGGACAGGGGGTTAGGGTCTTC. This encodes CASSSGQGVRVF.

This clonotype appeared a few times. The V and J genes are TRBV28 and TRBJ2-1; the D is unclear. The CDR3 is 14 residues long. Germline V gene lookup returns CDR1 MDHEN and CDR2 SYDVKM. Trimming left V 2 bases short and J 2 bases short, with 7 bases between. The CDR3 nucleotides are TGTGCCAGCAGTTTAAGCGTTACCTACAATGAGCAGTTCTTC. Amino acid sequence: CASSLSVTYNEQFF.

This clonotype was observed many times. The CDR3 DNA reads TGCAGTGCTTGGAAAGGGGGGGCGTTCGACGAGCAGTACTTC. Amino acids: CSAWKGGAFDEQYF. The chain carries TRBV20-1 and TRBJ2-7, with D perhaps TRBD2 (7 bases). V gave up 5 bases and J gave up 5 bases, with 19 bases separating them. CDR3 length: 14 residues. Germline assignment: CDR1 DFQATT and CDR2 SNEGSKA (reference sequence).

The chain employs TRBV24-1 and TRBJ2-1; 12 bases match TRBD1. CDR1 and CDR2 (germline): KGHDR, SFDVKD. Trimming cost V 11 bases and J 10 bases; bases outside gene matches: 11. This CDR3 is built from 14 residues. The CDR3 protein is CAISPGQGAREQFF. The CDR3 DNA sequence: TGTGCCATCAGCCCGGGACAGGGGGCGCGGGAGCAGTTCTTC.

The CDR3 bases are TGTGCCAGCAGCACTACCCAGGGGAACACTGAAGCTTTCTTT. It specifies CASSTTQGNTEAFF. V gene TRBV12-3 or TRBV12-4 combines with J gene TRBJ1-1, with D possibly matching TRBD1 (5 bases). The length of the CDR3 is 14 residues. The ends were cut back, 6 bases at V and 1 base at J, with 12 bases in the middle.

V is TRBV7-8 and J is TRBJ2-3, with 8 bases fitting TRBD1. This CDR3 is 16 amino acids long. The germline CDR1 and CDR2 sequences are SGHVS and FQNEAQ. The junction had 11 bases not matched to a gene; V was cut back by 5 bases and J by 4 bases. In nucleotides, the CDR3 is TGTGCCAGCAGCATATCCGGGACAGGACTTGCAGATACGCAGTATTTT. Amino acids: CASSISGTGLADTQYF.

CDR3 region: CATREDRGGKEEETQYF. The CDR3 DNA reads as TGTGCCACCAGGGAGGACAGGGGAGGGAAGGAGGAAGAGACCCAGTACTTC. The rearrangement uses TRBV24-1 and TRBJ2-5, with TRBD1 matching 9 bases. Looked up from germline, CDR1 is KGHDR and CDR2 is SFDVKD. The CDR3 loop spans 17 amino acids. Trimming removed 7 bases from V and 3 bases from J; junction bases left unmatched: 14.

This clonotype was seen more than once but under ten times. The rearrangement joins TRBV2 to TRBJ2-3, with a weak D call TRBD1 (5 bases). V was trimmed by 11 bases and J by 7 bases, leaving 13 bases between them. The CDR3 runs 11 residues. Germline CDR1 SNHLY, CDR2 FYNNEI. CDR3 protein: CAPRAMNTQYF. The CDR3 DNA reads TGTGCCCCCAGGGCGATGAATACGCAGTATTTT.

This clonotype occurred a few times. The chain links TRBV7-6 to TRBJ2-3, with 9 bases that match TRBD1. The CDR3 length is 16 residues. J lost 0 bases, V lost 4 bases, and 5 bases had no gene match. CDR1 is SGHVS, CDR2 FNYEAQ, per germline. The CDR3 DNA reads as TGTGCCAGCAGCTCAGGCGGGACAGGGAGCACAGATACGCAGTATTTT. Translated, it gives CASSSGGTGSTDTQYF. Together with reference TRBV7-6 and TRBJ2-3, the CDR3 gives the full variable domain: GAGVSQSPRYKVTKRGQDVALRCDPISGHVSLYWYRQALGQGPEFLTYFNYEAQQDKSGLPNDRFSAERPEGSISTLTIQRTEQRDSAMYRCASSSGGTGSTDTQYFGPGTRLTVL.

This clonotype was seen more than once but under ten times. The V and J genes are TRBV12-3 or TRBV12-4 and TRBJ2-1, with D perhaps TRBD1 or TRBD2 (5 bases each). Trimming removed 2 bases at V and 5 bases at J, with 10 bases between. The CDR3 is made up of 14 amino acids. The chain's CDR3 is CASSLRGTNNEQFF. In nucleotides, the CDR3 is TGTGCCAGCAGTTTACGGGGCACAAACAATGAGCAGTTCTTC.

This clonotype was seen only a few times. The V and J genes are TRBV5-6 and TRBJ2-7; the D is unclear. CDR3 length: 12 amino acids. Germline V gene lookup returns CDR1 SGHDT and CDR2 YYEEEE. V was cut by 0 bases and J by 10 bases, with 11 bases left in between. The CDR3 loop is CASSLALGPQYV. The CDR3 DNA reads TGTGCCAGCAGCTTGGCCTTGGGTCCCCAGTACGTC.